The 3 T cell receptor beta chains below were found in one sample sequenced in a study of glioma-infiltrating T cells after dendritic cell vaccination. As to time point: after dendritic cell vaccination, including at tumor progression/relapse. The repertoire was sequenced with immunoSEQ multiplex PCR; TCRdb's copy has only in-frame clones and lacks some. The sample has about 24,000 clones, nearly 90% seen once; the top ten hold over 2.5%. This sample comprised blood, obtained after dendritic cell vaccination. The receptors shown here come from a human donor with glioblastoma.

This clone turned up a few times. This chain links TRBV6-1 with TRBJ2-7, with TRBD1 matching over 7 bases. The ends lost 8 bases at V and 6 bases at J; junction bases unmatched: 7. Germline assignment: CDR1 MNHNS and CDR2 SASEGT. The CDR3 is 12 residues long. As DNA, the CDR3 is TGTGCCAGCGGGGTACAGGGGACCGAGCAGTACTTC. Translated: CASGVQGTEQYF.

The chain has TRBV18 and TRBJ2-3, with D perhaps matching TRBD2 (6 bases). The CDR3 contains 16 residues. Germline V gives CDR1 KGHSH, CDR2 LQKENI. V was clipped by 2 bases and J by 5 bases, with 17 bases between them. The CDR3 sequence is CASSPTLASRRDTQYF. In DNA form, the CDR3 reads TGTGCCAGCTCACCAACCCTAGCGTCGCGGAGAGATACGCAGTATTTT.

This CDR3 is CAIKTVGNSPLHF. CDR3 in DNA: TGTGCCATCAAAACGGTCGGTAATTCACCCCTCCACTTT. The genes are TRBV10-3 and TRBJ1-6; no clear D. The V and J ends lost 7 bases and 6 bases respectively, with 10 bases between them. Germline V CDR1 and CDR2: ENHRY, SYGVKD. The CDR3 spans 13 residues.